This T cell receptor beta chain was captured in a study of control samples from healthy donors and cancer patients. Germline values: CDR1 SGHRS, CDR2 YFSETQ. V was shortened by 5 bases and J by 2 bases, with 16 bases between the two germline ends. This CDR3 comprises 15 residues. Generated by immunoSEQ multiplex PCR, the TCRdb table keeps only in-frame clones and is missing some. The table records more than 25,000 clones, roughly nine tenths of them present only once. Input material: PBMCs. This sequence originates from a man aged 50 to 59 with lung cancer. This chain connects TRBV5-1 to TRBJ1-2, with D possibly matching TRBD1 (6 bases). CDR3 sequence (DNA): TGCGCCAGCAGTTTACAGGGAAGGGACAACTATGGCTACACCTTC. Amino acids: CASSLQGRDNYGYTF.